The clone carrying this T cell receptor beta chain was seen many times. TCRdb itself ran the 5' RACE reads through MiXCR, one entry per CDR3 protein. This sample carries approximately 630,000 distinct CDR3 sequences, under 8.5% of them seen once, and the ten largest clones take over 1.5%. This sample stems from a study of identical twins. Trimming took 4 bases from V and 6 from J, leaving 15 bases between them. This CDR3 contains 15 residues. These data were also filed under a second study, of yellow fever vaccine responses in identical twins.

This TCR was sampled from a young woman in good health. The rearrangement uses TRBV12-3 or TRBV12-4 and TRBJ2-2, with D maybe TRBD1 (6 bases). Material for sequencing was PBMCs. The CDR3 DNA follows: TGTGCCAGCAGTTCGGGACAACTGATGCCCGGGGAGCTGTTTTTT. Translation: CASSSGQLMPGELFF.